This T cell receptor beta chain was retrieved from a study of Ad26.COV2.S vaccination and SARS-CoV-2 variants. For the study at large: The trial was COV1001 and the donor's arm was Ad26.COV2.S. By the intramuscular route, Ad26.COV2.S was given once, or twice 56 days apart.

Assay used: immunoSEQ multiplex PCR; TCRdb lists only in-frame clones, some missing. The sample holds about 400,000 clones, 89% seen once. CDR3 size: 15 residues. Trimming took off 2 bases at V and 0 bases at J, with 8 bases between the two ends. Germline V lookup: CDR1 KGHSH, CDR2 LQKENI. Treatment reported: 15 to 20 received Ad26.COV2.S at low or high dose, single or two shots; about 5 received placebo; per-sample allocation not given. Day 63 after the first vaccine or placebo injection was the time point for sampling. Sequencing used peripheral blood, obtained in a trial of Ad26.COV2.S vaccine versus placebo. This TCR was sampled from a person between 18 and 59 years old who received the Ad26.COV2.S COVID-19 vaccine or a placebo. This sequence joins TRBV18 and TRBJ2-1; D call uncertain. In DNA form, the CDR3 reads TGTGCCAGCTCACCAGTACATAGCTCCTACAATGAGCAGTTCTTC. Translated: CASSPVHSSYNEQFF.